This is a list of T cell receptor beta chains from one sample in a study of blood T cell repertoires in COVID-19. Sequenced by immunoSEQ multiplex PCR; TCRdb stores in-frame clones only, minus some. The profile shows about 150,000 clones, around 89% of them singletons. Source material: peripheral blood. These TCRs come from a woman aged 55-70 years with active COVID-19. Both conserved end residues are trimmed from each CDR3.

j_call | v_call | cdr3_aa
TRBJ1-6 | TRBV7-2 | ASSPPSQGANSPLH
TRBJ1-2 | TRBV7-9 | ASIRTGVYGYT
TRBJ1-2 | TRBV7-6 | ASSADRGSGYT
TRBJ2-1 | TRBV11-2 | ASSLGSLAEYNEQF
TRBJ2-2 | TRBV19 | ASERRGGSVRTGELF
TRBJ2-5 | TRBV25-1 | ASSEFKGAETQY
TRBJ2-1 | TRBV6-2/TRBV6-3 | ASSPTHNEQF
TRBJ1-2 | TRBV7-2 | ASSPRRGRIYGYT
TRBJ1-2 | TRBV5-3 | ARSRGGGYT
TRBJ1-3 | TRBV9 | ASSLRPSGEGNTIY
TRBJ2-1 | TRBV13 | ASRRIAGGPFDEQF
TRBJ1-4 | TRBV5-5 | ASSFDRVDEKLF
TRBJ2-2 | TRBV18 | ASSLLGRPNTGELF
TRBJ2-1 | TRBV11-2 | ASSLGQHNEQF
TRBJ1-6 | TRBV19 | ASRGAGDSPLH
TRBJ2-7 | TRBV20-1 | SASKGTRGNSEQY
TRBJ2-7 | TRBV15 | ATRTSSSYEQY
TRBJ2-4 | TRBV11-2 | ASSSLGRESVKNIQY
TRBJ2-2 | TRBV28 | ASNVAWGRTGELF
TRBJ2-3 | TRBV5-1 | ASSLDTGRYTQY